These 10 T cell receptor beta chains were sequenced from one sample in a study of blood T cell repertoires in COVID-19. The data were produced by immunoSEQ multiplex PCR, yet TCRdb's version contains in-frame clones alone and is incomplete. The sample lists approximately 170,000 clones, 86% occurring once. The sample was peripheral blood. The source of these receptors is an elderly woman in a cohort sampled during active or convalescent COVID-19.

The CDR3 coding sequence is TGTGCAAGTCGCTTAGTAACCGAAGGGACAGGGATACGAGGCGAGCAGTACGTC. This codes for CASRLVTEGTGIRGEQYV. The chain joins TRBV12-2 to TRBJ2-7; TRBD1 was called by the table and not checked on the DNA. TRBV12-2 is designated a pseudogene. The CDR3 is 18 residues long.

The rearrangement links TRBV27 to TRBJ2-7, with D perhaps matching TRBD1 (6 bases). Germline assignment: CDR1 MNHEY and CDR2 SMNVEV (reference sequence). The CDR3 has 14 amino acids. V shed 5 bases and J shed 5 bases, with 16 bases lying between them. The CDR3 protein is CASSPTGFKDEQYF. The CDR3 DNA sequence: TGTGCCAGCAGTCCAACAGGGTTTAAGGACGAGCAGTACTTC.

This chain uses TRBV19 with TRBJ1-6, with D uncertain. The CDR3 is 15 amino acids. Between the trimmed V and J ends, which lost 5 bases and 0 bases, there was a span of 8 bases. CDR1 is LNHDA, CDR2 SQIVND, per germline (reference sequence). Here the CDR3 DNA reads TGTGCCAGTAGTTCCACTTACTCCTATAATTCACCCCTCCACTTT. It is translated as CASSSTYSYNSPLHF.

This rearrangement joins TRBV5-1 to TRBJ1-6; TRBD1 agrees at 8 bases. The junction had 5 bases not matched to a gene; V was cut back by 4 bases and J by 8 bases. CDR3 size: 14 residues. The germline V gene has CDR1 SGHRS and CDR2 YFSETQ. CDR3 in DNA: TGCGCCAGCAGCCTGACAGGGGACTATTCACCCCTCCACTTT. Encoded protein: CASSLTGDYSPLHF.

This sequence joins TRBV5-4 and TRBJ2-7; 8 nucleotides agree with TRBD1. Looked up from germline, CDR1 is SGHNT and CDR2 is YYREEE (reference sequence). V lost 3 bases and J lost 2; bases outside the gene matches: 7. The CDR3 is 15 residues long. The CDR3 is CASSSSGTGPYEQYF. The CDR3 region has the DNA TGTGCCAGCAGCTCTTCCGGGACAGGCCCCTACGAGCAGTACTTC. Full variable domain (rest looked up from reference TRBV5-4 and TRBJ2-7): ETGVTQSPTHLIKTRGQQVTLRCSSQSGHNTVSWYQQALGQGPQFIFQYYREEENGRGNFPPRFSGLQFPNYSSELNVNALELDDSALYLCASSSSGTGPYEQYFGPGTRLTVT.

The genes are TRBV30 and TRBJ1-2, with D possibly being TRBD1 (6 bases). The CDR3 covers 12 residues. Trimming stripped 7 bases from V and 7 bases from J, with 16 bases between. CDR1 is GTSNPN and CDR2 is SVGIG in the germline V gene (reference sequence). In DNA, the CDR3 is TGTGCCTTAAACAGGGTTATCGGTGGCTACACCTTC. It codes for CALNRVIGGYTF.

This clone is a singleton in its sample. V and J are TRBV18 and TRBJ1-1, with D possibly being TRBD1 (6 bases). CDR1 is KGHSH, CDR2 LQKENI, per germline. This CDR3 region has 14 residues. V lost 3 bases, J lost 4 bases, and 12 bases lay in between. The CDR3 DNA reads TGTGCCAGCTCACCTGGCTCAGGGGTCACTGAAGCTTTCTTT. It specifies CASSPGSGVTEAFF.

The chain recombines TRBV4-3 with TRBJ2-7, with D hard to call. This CDR3 comprises 15 residues. Looked up from germline, CDR1 is LGHNA and CDR2 is YSLEER. Trimming cost V 3 bases and J 6 bases, with 18 bases left between them. The CDR3 nucleotides are TGCGCCAGCAGCCATTCAGGTCTTTTACTTAGCGAGCAGTACTTC. Its protein is CASSHSGLLLSEQYF.

The table lists this clone with a few counts. This chain uses TRBV4-1 with TRBJ1-2; a possible D gene is TRBD1 (5 bases). The V and J ends lost 0 bases and 4 bases respectively, with 18 bases between them. The germline V gene encodes CDR1 MGHRA and CDR2 YSYEKL. CDR3 length equals 17 residues. The DNA for the CDR3 is TGCGCCAGCAGCCAAGAAGCCCGGACACAGCCAGGCTATGGCTACACCTTC. Its protein product is CASSQEARTQPGYGYTF.

V usage is TRBV4-1 and J usage is TRBJ1-3; 9 positions agree with TRBD1. Germline lookup yields CDR1 MGHRA and CDR2 YSYEKL. The V gene end was trimmed by 0 bases and the J gene end by 2 bases; junction bases not matched to a gene: 5. CDR3 length equals 17 residues. The CDR3 sequence is CASSQDRQGVAGNTIYF. For the CDR3, the DNA is TGCGCCAGCAGCCAAGATCGACAGGGGGTTGCTGGAAACACCATATATTTT.